These 25 T cell receptor beta chains came from one sample sequenced in a study of T-cell memory formation after mild COVID-19. TCRdb fed the 5' RACE reads into MiXCR, producing one record per CDR3 protein. Of under 250,000 distinct CDR3 sequences in the sample, 8% to 10% were seen once. Source material: PBMCs or a T cell subset sorted from them (not recorded which). These receptors were obtained from a young man who had mild COVID-19 (a few samples of this study predate the infection). Cell type and time point are not known.

The chain uses TRBV20-1 and TRBJ1-5, with 9 bases fitting TRBD1. Germline V gene lookup returns CDR1 DFQATT and CDR2 SNEGSKA (reference sequence). V shed 8 bases, J shed 4 bases, and the junction held 3 bases outside the gene matches. The CDR3 consists of 12 residues. CDR3 coding DNA: TGCAGTTACGACAGGGGGAATCAGCCCCAGCATTTT. It specifies CSYDRGNQPQHF.

This clonotype was recorded a few times. The chain carries TRBV7-9 and TRBJ1-4, with D unresolved. The germline V gene has CDR1 SEHNR and CDR2 FQNEAQ (reference sequence). This CDR3 is built from 14 residues. V gave up 5 bases and J gave up 3 bases, with 10 bases separating them. The CDR3 sequence is CASSKSVANEKLFF. Here the CDR3 DNA reads TGTGCCAGCAGCAAGTCCGTTGCTAATGAAAAACTGTTTTTT.

Ten or more counts support this clonotype. This sequence joins TRBV29-1 and TRBJ2-3; D remains unclear. Germline loops: CDR1 SQVTM, CDR2 ANQGSEA. The ends were cut back, 1 base at V and 3 bases at J, with 14 bases in the middle. This CDR3 comprises 15 residues. CDR3 protein: CSVEGVAVVTDTQYF. In DNA form, the CDR3 reads TGCAGCGTTGAAGGGGTAGCCGTTGTTACAGATACGCAGTATTTT.

The chain employs TRBV5-6 and TRBJ1-1; maybe TRBD1 (5 bases). V gave up 6 bases and J gave up 5 bases, with 38 bases separating them. The length of the CDR3 is 21 residues. Per germline, CDR1 SGHDT and CDR2 YYEEEE. The CDR3 bases are TGTGCCAGCAACCGACCCTGGGGCAGAGCCACTACCATCGATGATAGAACTGAAGCTTTCTTT. Amino acid sequence: CASNRPWGRATTIDDRTEAFF. Complete variable domain (other parts from reference TRBV5-6 and TRBJ1-1): DAGVTQSPTHLIKTRGQQVTLRCSPKSGHDTVSWYQQALGQGPQFIFQYYEEEERQRGNFPDRFSGHQFPNYSSELNVNALLLGDSALYLCASNRPWGRATTIDDRTEAFFGQGTRLTVV.

This clonotype was counted between two and nine times. V gene TRBV15 combines with J gene TRBJ2-3; the D gene is possibly TRBD1 (5 bases). Germline V gene lookup returns CDR1 LNHNV and CDR2 YYDKDF (reference sequence). Deletions cut 5 bases from V and 1 base from J, with 7 bases between. The CDR3 has 13 residues. DNA for the CDR3: TGTGCCACCAGCCCAGGGCGCACAGATACGCAGTATTTT. Protein sequence: CATSPGRTDTQYF.

J is TRBJ1-3 and V is TRBV5-1, with no clear D. Trimming took off 5 bases at V and 0 bases at J, with 9 bases between the two ends. Germline loops: CDR1 SGHRS, CDR2 YFSETQ. This CDR3 is built from 14 residues. The CDR3 coding sequence is TGCGCCAGCAGGACGGCTTACTCTGGAAACACCATATATTTT. Translation gives CASRTAYSGNTIYF.

This clonotype was detected only a few times. The chain uses TRBV6-5 and TRBJ1-5, with a tentative D call TRBD1 (5 bases). CDR1 MNHEY and CDR2 SVGAGI come from the germline V gene. The germline V and J ends were trimmed by 0 bases and 7 bases, with 22 bases remaining between them. The CDR3 spans 18 residues. The CDR3 DNA sequence: TGTGCCAGCAGTTACTCGAGGGGTGTCGGTGACACACAGCAGCCCCAGCATTTT. Amino acids: CASSYSRGVGDTQQPQHF.

This clonotype was observed a handful of times. The CDR3 loop is CSVPGQGYGELFF. CDR3 DNA: TGCAGCGTTCCGGGACAGGGTTACGGGGAGCTGTTTTTT. The chain couples TRBV29-1 to TRBJ2-2; 9 bases map to TRBD1. V was clipped by 5 bases and J by 7 bases; unmatched bases: 5. The CDR3 has 13 residues. CDR1 and CDR2 from the germline V gene are SQVTM and ANQGSEA.

The rearrangement uses TRBV9 and TRBJ2-7; 10 bases align to TRBD2. Trimming cost V 3 bases and J 2 bases; bases outside gene matches: 11. The CDR3 runs 17 residues. Germline V gene data show CDR1 as SGDLS and CDR2 as YYNGEE. CDR3 nucleotide sequence: TGTGCCAGCAGCGACCCCCTCCGAAGCGGGGGGGCCTACGAGCAGTACGTC. This encodes CASSDPLRSGGAYEQYV.

The V gene is TRBV6-5, the J gene TRBJ2-2; 9 positions match TRBD2. Germline V gene sequence: CDR1 MNHEY, CDR2 SVGAGI. The CDR3 is 17 residues long. V lost 5 bases, J lost 5 bases, and 12 bases stayed unmatched. The DNA of the CDR3 is TGTGCCAGCAGTCTGGACGGCGGGGGGGCGGTGACCGGGGAGCTGTTTTTT. This encodes CASSLDGGGAVTGELFF.

This clonotype was recorded at least ten times. The V gene is TRBV5-1, the J gene TRBJ2-7; D is perhaps TRBD1 (5 bases). V gave up 5 bases and J gave up 2 bases, with 11 bases separating them. Germline CDR1 and CDR2: SGHRS and YFSETQ. The CDR3 has 13 amino acids. The CDR3 sequence: CASSQGLTYEQYF. The CDR3 DNA reads TGCGCCAGCAGTCAGGGTCTTACCTACGAGCAGTACTTC. Drawing the rest from reference TRBV5-1 and TRBJ2-7, the complete variable domain is KAGVTQTPRYLIKTRGQQVTLSCSPISGHRSVSWYQQTPGQGLQFLFEYFSETQRNKGNFPGRFSGRQFSNSRSEMNVSTLELGDSALYLCASSQGLTYEQYFGPGTRLTVT.

This clonotype was counted many times. The rearrangement links TRBV5-1 to TRBJ2-7, with a tentative D call TRBD1 (6 bases). The CDR3 loop spans 15 amino acids. V was pared by 0 bases and J by 1 base, with 11 bases between. Germline V gene sequence: CDR1 SGHRS, CDR2 YFSETQ. The CDR3 protein is CASSLAEQGSYEQYF. The CDR3 bases are TGCGCCAGCAGCTTGGCCGAACAGGGTTCCTACGAGCAGTACTTC.

This clonotype turned up a few times. The V call is TRBV27, the J call TRBJ1-1; D not certain. Germline lookup yields CDR1 MNHEY and CDR2 SMNVEV (reference sequence). This CDR3 is 16 amino acids long. V was pared by 5 bases and J by 1 base, with 17 bases between. The CDR3 loop is CASSPRAGMGNTEAFF. The DNA for the CDR3 is TGTGCCAGCAGTCCAAGGGCGGGCATGGGGAACACTGAAGCTTTCTTT.

The rearrangement links TRBV15 to TRBJ2-7, with D unresolved. CDR3 length equals 13 residues. Between the trimmed V and J ends, which lost 0 bases and 1 base, there was a span of 4 bases. Germline loops: CDR1 LNHNV, CDR2 YYDKDF (reference sequence). CDR3 loop: CATSRDKSYEQYF. CDR3 in DNA: TGTGCCACCAGCAGAGATAAGTCCTACGAGCAGTACTTC.

This chain connects TRBV12-3 or TRBV12-4 to TRBJ1-5; TRBD1 matches at 12 bases. The CDR3 contains 20 residues. The V gene end was trimmed by 2 bases and the J gene end by 2 bases; junction bases not matched to a gene: 13. CDR3 sequence reads: CASSLYGPGTGGAGNQPQHF. CDR3 DNA: TGTGCCAGCAGTTTATACGGTCCCGGGACAGGGGGCGCGGGCAATCAGCCCCAGCATTTT.

This chain joins TRBV19 and TRBJ1-2; 7 bases map to TRBD1. Germline V gene data show CDR1 as LNHDA and CDR2 as SQIVND (reference sequence). Trimming took 6 bases from V and 7 from J; bases not matched to a gene: 11. The CDR3 totals 14 residues. CDR3 region: CASRMTGYAAGYTF. In DNA, the CDR3 is TGTGCCAGTAGAATGACAGGGTACGCTGCTGGCTACACCTTC.

This clonotype showed up many times. The chain joins TRBV5-1 to TRBJ2-1, with 10 positions matching TRBD2. Germline V CDR1 and CDR2: SGHRS, YFSETQ. The CDR3 has 15 amino acids. Unmatched junction bases numbered 9, after V lost 3 bases and J lost 9 bases. The CDR3 is CASSYLAGVGGEQFF. The CDR3 DNA follows: TGCGCCAGCAGCTACCTAGCGGGGGTAGGCGGTGAGCAGTTCTTC.

This clonotype has only a few counts. The chain employs TRBV7-2 and TRBJ2-6; 8 bases fit TRBD1. V lost 5 bases, J lost 0 bases, and 9 bases stayed unmatched. In germline, CDR1 is SGHTA, CDR2 FQGNSA. This CDR3 spans 18 amino acids. CDR3 sequence reads: CASSGRDRIFSGANVLTF. In nucleotides, the CDR3 is TGTGCCAGCAGCGGACGGGACAGGATTTTCTCTGGGGCCAACGTCCTGACTTTC.

The chain recombines TRBV20-1 with TRBJ2-3; 8 positions agree with TRBD2. Germline CDR1 and CDR2: DFQATT and SNEGSKA (reference sequence). V dropped 7 bases and J dropped 5; count of bases not matched to a gene: 8. The CDR3 spans 13 residues. The CDR3, as DNA: TGCAGTGTTACCGGGGGGGCGGTAGATACGCAGTATTTT. Translation: CSVTGGAVDTQYF.

The chain joins TRBV7-2 to TRBJ1-1; 11 bases are a match to TRBD1. Germline CDR1 is SGHTA and CDR2 is FQGNSA. The CDR3 is 13 amino acids. The ends lost 9 bases at V and 4 bases at J; junction bases unmatched: 4. The CDR3 DNA is TGTGCCAGTGGACAGGGGGCGTTCACTGAAGCTTTCTTT. Residues: CASGQGAFTEAFF.

This clonotype has a count of ten or more. V is TRBV7-2 and J is TRBJ2-3; the D is unclear. The ends were cut back, 5 bases at V and 4 bases at J, with 16 bases in the middle. Per the germline V gene, CDR1 is SGHTA and CDR2 is FQGNSA. This CDR3 is built from 15 residues. The chain's CDR3 is CASSPALVYADTQYF. The CDR3, as DNA: TGTGCCAGCAGCCCAGCTCTCGTGTATGCAGATACGCAGTATTTT.

This clonotype was detected only a few times. The gene calls are TRBV28 and TRBJ2-3; 10 bases line up with TRBD2. The V segment lost 6 bases and the J segment 4 bases; nucleotides outside the gene matches: 7. The CDR3 sequence is 15 residues long. Germline V CDR1 and CDR2: MDHEN, SYDVKM. The CDR3 protein is CASRPLAGVADTQYF. The CDR3 DNA follows: TGTGCCAGCAGACCCCTAGCGGGGGTGGCAGATACGCAGTATTTT.

J is TRBJ2-2 and V is TRBV3-1; the D gene is possibly TRBD1 (6 bases). From germline, CDR1 is LGHDT and CDR2 YNNKEL (reference sequence). This CDR3 contains 15 residues. The V end was cut by 2 bases, the J end by 4 bases, with 11 bases between. Here the CDR3 reads CASSQWGRFTGELFF. CDR3 DNA: TGTGCCAGCAGCCAATGGGGGCGGTTCACCGGGGAGCTGTTTTTT.

In its sample, this clonotype was seen a few times. The CDR3, as DNA: TGTGCCAGCAGTTTGATCCCTCCCACTTACAATGAGCAGTTCTTC. As protein: CASSLIPPTYNEQFF. This chain connects TRBV28 to TRBJ2-1, with D uncertain. Germline assignment: CDR1 MDHEN and CDR2 SYDVKM. V was pared by 3 bases and J by 4 bases, with 13 bases between. The CDR3 covers 15 residues. The variable domain in full, completed from reference TRBV28 and TRBJ2-1, reads DVKVTQSSRYLVKRTGEKVFLECVQDMDHENMFWYRQDPGLGLRLIYFSYDVKMKEKGDIPEGYSVSREKKERFSLILESASTNQTSMYLCASSLIPPTYNEQFFGPGTRLTVL.

The genes are TRBV4-2 and TRBJ2-3; no definite D call. The CDR3 loop spans 14 amino acids. The germline V gene encodes CDR1 LGHNA and CDR2 YNFKEQ. V dropped 2 bases and J dropped 5 bases, with 11 bases sitting between them. The CDR3 loop reads CASSQKANEDTQYF. The CDR3 DNA follows: TGTGCCAGCAGCCAAAAGGCTAATGAAGATACGCAGTATTTT.